This record concerns one T cell receptor (beta chain) sequence. The target antigen is unknown. The record originates from a study of OX40 agonist ivuxolimab in advanced cancers. The overall study: Two cutaneous melanoma patients and one hepatocellular carcinoma patient, three in all, had partial responses. Study-wide results and caveats: CD8+ T cells (on average) carried more expanded clones than CD4+ T cells.

Profiled with immunoSEQ multiplex PCR; TCRdb holds only in-frame clones, not every one. Among fewer than 70,000 clones, more than 85% were seen once, and the ten largest hold 3.5% to 5%. The clonotype comes from an adult with an advanced solid tumor such as melanoma, head and neck, liver or kidney cancer. The sequencing used CD4+ or CD8+ T cells sorted from blood, collected in a trial of the OX40 agonist ivuxolimab.

The CDR3 nucleotides are TGCAGCGCCGAGGGCAGGGGAGGTGGAAACACCATATATTTT. Its protein product is CSAEGRGGGNTIYF. This chain joins TRBV29-1 and TRBJ1-3; tentative D call: TRBD1 (6 bases). The V gene's germline CDR1 is SQVTM and CDR2 ANQGSEA. This CDR3 comprises 14 residues. V lost 7 bases to trimming and J lost 3 bases, with 16 bases between them.